This T cell receptor beta chain was captured by sequencing in a study of CXCR3-negative and CXCR3-positive naive CD8 T cells. Findings and limits, study-wide: The study found comparably high diversity in both naive subsets and much lower diversity in memory CD8+ cells.

Notes on this clonotype: No antigen is known for it.

CDR1 is SGHAT and CDR2 is FQNNGV in the germline V gene. CDR3 length equals 15 residues. Preparation of TRB cDNA libraries relied on 5' RACE carrying UMI labels. TCRdb reprocessed the 5' RACE reads and reports one entry per CDR3 protein, with no DNA. The table lists over 45,000 distinct CDR3 sequences. Sequencing was carried out using naive CXCR3- CD8+ T cells from blood. Subset of the sample: CD45RO-CCR7+CD27+CD95- naive CD8+ T cells lacking CXCR3 (TNR3-). The sequence derives from a human donor in good health. Some clones in this sample may be carry-over from other donors' samples. The V and J genes are TRBV11-2 and TRBJ2-7; TCRdb's D gene call, TRBD1, goes unchecked for lack of DNA. The CDR3: CASSLFTVSSYEQYF. The complete variable domain, with remaining parts taken from reference TRBV11-2 and TRBJ2-7, reads EAGVAQSPRYKIIEKRQSVAFWCNPISGHATLYWYQQILGQGPKLLIQFQNNGVVDDSQLPKDRFSAERLKGVDSTLKIQPAKLEDSAVYLCASSLFTVSSYEQYFGPGTRLTVT.